These T cell receptor beta chains were read from a single sample in a study of regulatory T cells in long-lasting Graves disease. MiXCR was run by TCRdb on the multiplex PCR reads, yielding one entry per CDR3 protein. The table shows about 320,000 distinct CDR3 sequences, with 15% to 20% occurring only once. Sequenced material: peripheral blood mononuclear cells (PBMCs), taken at new diagnosis, from a patient treated with antithyroid drugs. Receptors originate from a female donor with Graves disease. Both conserved end residues are part of each CDR3. D genes are given only for firm matches. A clone size is listed for some rows: how often the clone was seen (once, few, many), or a class if it is expanded.

>TRBD2|TRBV20-1|many|TRBJ2-3
TGCAGTGCTAGTCCACTAGCGGGAGCAAGGTTTACAGATACGCAGTATTTT
CSASPLAGARFTDTQYF
>.|TRBV29-1|.|TRBJ2-3
TGCAGCGTTGAACGGACAGCGCTTTGGGATACGCAGTATTTT
CSVERTALWDTQYF
>.|TRBV20-1|many|TRBJ2-1
TGCAGTGCTAGAGATAACGCCAGGGGGGGAACCTACAATGAGCAGTTCTTC
CSARDNARGGTYNEQFF
>.|TRBV4-1|.|TRBJ2-7
TGCGCCAGCAGCCAAGTAGGTTGGGGCATCTCCTACGAGCAGTACTTC
CASSQVGWGISYEQYF
>TRBD1|TRBV20-1|few|TRBJ1-2
TGCAGTGCCCCCGGGACAGGGGTTTCGGACTATGGCTACACCTTC
CSAPGTGVSDYGYTF
>.|TRBV12-3/TRBV12-4|many|TRBJ1-1
TGTGCCAGCAGTTTAGGGAGGTTAGGGTTGGGGATGAACACTGAAGCTTTCTTT
CASSLGRLGLGMNTEAFF
>.|TRBV20-1|few|TRBJ2-1
TGCAGTTCCCATGGGAGCTCCTACAATGAGCAGTTCTTC
CSSHGSSYNEQFF
>TRBD1|TRBV24-1|.|TRBJ2-2
TGTGCCACCAGTGATTTGGCTCAGGGGGCTAACACCGGGGAGCTGTTTTTT
CATSDLAQGANTGELFF
>.|TRBV7-8|many|TRBJ2-7
TGTGCCAGCAGCTTGGGACCCGGGACGGAATTGTACGAGCAGTACTTC
CASSLGPGTELYEQYF
>.|TRBV19|many|TRBJ2-7
TGTGCCAGTAGTACAGCGGCAGAGGCCTACGAGCAGTACTTC
CASSTAAEAYEQYF
>.|TRBV24-1|few|TRBJ1-5
TGTGCCACCAGTGTAGACAGTAATCAGCCCCAGCATTTT
CATSVDSNQPQHF
>TRBD1|TRBV7-6|many|TRBJ2-1
TGTGCCAGCAGCATAGGACAGGGCGCCAATGAGCAGTTCTTC
CASSIGQGANEQFF
>.|TRBV2|many|TRBJ1-5
TGTGCCAGCAGTGAAGGAACAGGGTATCAGCCCCAGCATTTT
CASSEGTGYQPQHF
>.|TRBV29-1|.|TRBJ2-1
TGCAGCGTTGTTCGGGAGCCTCTCGGTGAGCAGTTCTTC
CSVVREPLGEQFF
>.|TRBV12-3/TRBV12-4|many|TRBJ2-3
TGTGCCAGCCTCCTTAATCTAGATACGCAGTATTTT
CASLLNLDTQYF
>.|TRBV20-1|.|TRBJ2-2
TGCAGTGCTAGATTAAAGACAGGGCTGTTTTTT
CSARLKTGLFF
>TRBD1|TRBV30|.|TRBJ1-6
TGTGCCTGGACACGGACAGGCGGTCCACCCCTCCACTTT
CAWTRTGGPPLHF
>TRBD2|TRBV2|many|TRBJ2-1
TGTGCCAGCAGTGGGGGACTAGCGGGAGCAAATGAGCAGTTCTTC
CASSGGLAGANEQFF
>TRBD2|TRBV6-1|many|TRBJ2-2
TGTGCCAGCAGTGCTTCTAGCGGGCCGAACACCGGGGAGCTGTTTTTT
CASSASSGPNTGELFF
>TRBD2|TRBV9|.|TRBJ2-3
TGTGCCAGCAGCGTAGGGGGAGGGTCTCATCCAGATACGCAGTATTTT
CASSVGGGSHPDTQYF
>TRBD2|TRBV27|many|TRBJ2-1
TGTGCCAGCAGTCTTTATGGGGGCAGCGGGAGTTATGAGCAGTTCTTC
CASSLYGGSGSYEQFF
>TRBD2|TRBV19|many|TRBJ2-3
TGTGCCAGTAGTCGTAGCGGGAGCGCAGATACGCAGTATTTT
CASSRSGSADTQYF
>.|TRBV7-9|few|TRBJ2-5
TGTGCCAGCAGCTCCTGGACCCGAGATCAAGAGACCCAGTACTTC
CASSSWTRDQETQYF
>TRBD1|TRBV27|many|TRBJ2-7
TGTGCCAGCAAAGCCAGGGGGCCCATAGGGCCCTACGAGCAGTACTTC
CASKARGPIGPYEQYF
>TRBD2|TRBV5-1|many|TRBJ2-7
TGCGCCAGCAGCCTGGTCCCTACTAGCGGGAGATCCTACGAGCAGTACTTC
CASSLVPTSGRSYEQYF
>.|TRBV19|few|TRBJ2-3
TGTGCCAGTAGTAGGGGGCTCACAGATACGCAGTATTTT
CASSRGLTDTQYF
>.|TRBV24-1|.|TRBJ2-3
TGTGCCACCAGTGACCCGGGGCAGGATACGCAGTATTTT
CATSDPGQDTQYF
>.|TRBV12-3/TRBV12-4|many|TRBJ1-1
TGTGCCAGCAGTTTACAAGCGTACACTGAAGCTTTCTTT
CASSLQAYTEAFF
>TRBD2|TRBV27|many|TRBJ2-1
TGTGCCAGCAGTCCAGGGACTAGCGATTACAATGAGCAGTTCTTC
CASSPGTSDYNEQFF
>.|TRBV29-1|.|TRBJ1-2
TGCAGCTCTGGGGGGGCCTATGGCTACACCTTC
CSSGGAYGYTF
>.|TRBV4-1|.|TRBJ2-5
TGCGCCAGCAGCCAAGTCGTTATGGAGACCCAGTACTTC
CASSQVVMETQYF
>.|TRBV12-3/TRBV12-4|many|TRBJ1-1
TGTGCCAGCAGTTTATGGCAGGGCCTAGGGGCCGCTGAAGCTTTCTTT
CASSLWQGLGAAEAFF
>.|TRBV24-1|many|TRBJ2-1
TGTGCCACCAGATTAGGAAGGAGCGATGAGCAGTTCTTC
CATRLGRSDEQFF
>.|TRBV6-1|many|TRBJ1-3
TGTGCCAGCAGGCCCGTGCTCTCTGGAAACACCATATATTTT
CASRPVLSGNTIYF
>.|TRBV11-2|many|TRBJ2-3
TGTGCCAGCAGCCTCGGCGGGACTGGTTTTCCTACGCAGTATTTT
CASSLGGTGFPTQYF
>TRBD1|TRBV7-8|many|TRBJ2-7
TGTGCCAGCAGCCCGGACAGGGGGCCCTACGAGCAGTACTTC
CASSPDRGPYEQYF
>TRBD2|TRBV30|.|TRBJ2-3
TGTGCCTGGACCCCCCTTGGCCCGGGACTAGCAGATACGCAGTATTTT
CAWTPLGPGLADTQYF
>.|TRBV7-3|.|TRBJ2-5
TGTATCAGCAGCTTAGGGGGAGGGGGCCAAGAGACCCAGTACTTC
CISSLGGGGQETQYF
>.|TRBV2|many|TRBJ1-3
TGTGCCAGCAGCCTGGGACGGATCAGCTCTGGAAACACCATATATTTT
CASSLGRISSGNTIYF